The T cell receptor (beta chain) described here comes from a study of cytomegalovirus exposure and HLA in healthy donors. PCR employed 60 Vbeta and 13 Jbeta primers. Here immunoSEQ multiplex PCR was the method, and the copy in TCRdb shows in-frame clones only, minus some. In the table there are approximately 150,000 clones, about 64% of which are singletons. Findings and limits, study-wide: Prior analysis indicated that the majority of TCR beta V segments exhibited productivity approximately 87% or approximately 30% of the time.

As to this clone: The antigen is not known.

This CDR3 comprises 14 residues. The V gene end was trimmed by 5 bases and the J gene end by 3 bases; junction bases not matched to a gene: 3. Germline V gene data show CDR1 as SEHNR and CDR2 as FQNEAQ (reference sequence). The rearrangement links TRBV7-9 to TRBJ2-7; the match to TRBD1 covers 11 bases. The receptor comes from a middle-aged man in good health and CMV-seronegative. Sequenced input: PBMCs. The CDR3 reads CASSPDRGLYEQYF. CDR3 nucleotides: TGTGCCAGCAGCCCGGACAGGGGGCTCTACGAGCAGTACTTC.